The source of this TCR beta chain is a study of cytomegalovirus exposure and HLA in healthy donors. On the study more broadly: A later analysis reported the 100 to 150 validation repertoires used the same platform as the 666 first-cohort repertoires. Study conclusions and caveats: The authors listed approximately 150 TCR beta chains as cytomegalovirus-associated.

With respect to this clone: Its antigen is still unknown.

Separate from the approximately 730-subject first cohort, the roughly 120-subject validation cohort was the one that the donors belonged to. Sequenced by immunoSEQ multiplex PCR; TCRdb stores in-frame clones only, minus some. This table holds 150,000 to 200,000 clones, less than 95% found once. Sequenced: PBMCs. This TCR was sampled from a young woman in good health and CMV-seropositive.

The CDR3 loop reads CASSLHGYSNQPQHF. Here the CDR3 DNA reads TGTGCCAGCAGCCTTCACGGTTATAGCAATCAGCCCCAGCATTTT. The chain links TRBV21-1 to TRBJ1-5. TRBV21-1 is labeled a pseudogene. The CDR3 loop spans 15 amino acids.